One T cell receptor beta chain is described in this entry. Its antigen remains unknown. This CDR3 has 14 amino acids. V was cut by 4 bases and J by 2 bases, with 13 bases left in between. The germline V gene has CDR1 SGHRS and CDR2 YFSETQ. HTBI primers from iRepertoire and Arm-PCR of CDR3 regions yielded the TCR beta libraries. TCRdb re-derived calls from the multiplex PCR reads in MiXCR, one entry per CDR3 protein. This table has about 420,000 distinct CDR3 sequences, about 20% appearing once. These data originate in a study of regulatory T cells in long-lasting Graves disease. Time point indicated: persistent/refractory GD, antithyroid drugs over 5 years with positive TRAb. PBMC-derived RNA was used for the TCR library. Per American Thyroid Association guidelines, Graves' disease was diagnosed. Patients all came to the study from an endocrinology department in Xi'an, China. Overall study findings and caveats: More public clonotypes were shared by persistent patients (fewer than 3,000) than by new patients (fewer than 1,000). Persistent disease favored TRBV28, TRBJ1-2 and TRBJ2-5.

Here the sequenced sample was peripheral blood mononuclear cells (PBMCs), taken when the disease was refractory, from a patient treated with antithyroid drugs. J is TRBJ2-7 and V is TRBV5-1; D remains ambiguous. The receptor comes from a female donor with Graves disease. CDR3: CASSQVPVPYEQYF. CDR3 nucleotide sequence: TGCGCCAGCAGCCAGGTTCCAGTTCCCTACGAGCAGTACTTC.